This T cell receptor (beta chain) was recovered during a study of chemoradiotherapy in HPV16-positive cancers. Trimming removed 1 base from V and 2 bases from J, with 9 bases in between. CDR3 size: 14 residues. Germline V CDR1 and CDR2: SGHNT, YYREEE (reference sequence). Libraries were prepared by immunoSEQ multiplex PCR; TCRdb keeps only in-frame clonotypes and omits some of them. This table holds some 15,000 clones, around three quarters found once. Over chemoradiotherapy, repertoires were sampled more than once. The chain couples TRBV5-4 to TRBJ1-2; TRBD1 is a possible D gene (5 bases). The material was obtained from a patient who underwent chemoradiotherapy. The TCR sequence derives from a human donor with HPV-associated anogenital cancer. Written as DNA, the CDR3 is TGTGCCAGCAGCTTGCCAGGGACCAACTATGGCTACACCTTC. The encoded protein is CASSLPGTNYGYTF.